The rows below give T cell receptor beta chains drawn from one sample of a study of T cell responses to AZD1222 COVID-19 vaccine. Measured with immunoSEQ multiplex PCR; TCRdb has only the in-frame clones, and not every one. The data hold more than 120,000 clones, with roughly 89% observed a single time. The specimen comprised peripheral blood, sampled 28 days after the second AZD1222 dose. These receptors were collected from an adult who received the AZD1222 COVID-19 vaccine. Both conserved end residues are part of each CDR3. D genes are given only for firm matches. A row's size may be missing; if present it is once, few, many or a size class.

v_gene: TRBV12-3/TRBV12-4; j_gene: TRBJ1-5; d_gene: NA; abundance: NA; CDR3aa: CASSLAGGQPQHF; CDR3nt: TGTGCCAGCAGTTTAGCCGGGGGTCAGCCCCAGCATTTT
v_gene: TRBV10-3; j_gene: TRBJ1-3; d_gene: NA; abundance: NA; CDR3aa: CAISESALTGSSGNTIYF; CDR3nt: TGTGCCATCAGTGAGTCGGCACTTACTGGGAGCTCTGGAAACACCATATATTTT
v_gene: TRBV5-4; j_gene: TRBJ2-1; d_gene: NA; abundance: NA; CDR3aa: CASSLVEGMNEQFF; CDR3nt: TGTGCCAGCAGCTTGGTTGAGGGAATGAATGAGCAGTTCTTC
v_gene: TRBV4-1; j_gene: TRBJ1-3; d_gene: TRBD1; abundance: NA; CDR3aa: CASSQRGQFGPNTIYF; CDR3nt: TGCGCCAGCAGCCAACGGGGACAGTTCGGGCCAAACACCATATATTTT
v_gene: TRBV7-2; j_gene: TRBJ1-2; d_gene: TRBD1; abundance: NA; CDR3aa: CASSLATGAGGYTF; CDR3nt: TGTGCCAGCAGCTTAGCTACAGGGGCAGGAGGCTACACCTTC
v_gene: TRBV5-1; j_gene: TRBJ2-5; d_gene: TRBD1; abundance: NA; CDR3aa: CASSMGQGKETQYF; CDR3nt: TGCGCCAGCAGCATGGGACAGGGGAAAGAGACCCAGTACTTC
v_gene: TRBV14; j_gene: TRBJ2-3; d_gene: NA; abundance: NA; CDR3aa: CASSAASTDTQYF; CDR3nt: TGTGCCAGCAGCGCCGCCAGCACAGATACGCAGTATTTT
v_gene: TRBV4-3; j_gene: TRBJ2-1; d_gene: NA; abundance: NA; CDR3aa: CASSQDRPSYGNEQFF; CDR3nt: TGCGCCAGCAGCCAAGATCGCCCTAGTTATGGTAATGAGCAGTTCTTC
v_gene: TRBV30; j_gene: TRBJ2-3; d_gene: NA; abundance: NA; CDR3aa: CAEDVLSTDTQYF; CDR3nt: TGTGCCGAGGACGTTCTGAGCACAGATACGCAGTATTTT
v_gene: TRBV2; j_gene: TRBJ2-7; d_gene: TRBD2; abundance: NA; CDR3aa: CASVSGTAYEQYF; CDR3nt: TGTGCCAGCGTCAGCGGGACCGCCTACGAGCAGTACTTC
v_gene: TRBV11-3; j_gene: TRBJ2-2; d_gene: TRBD2; abundance: once; CDR3aa: CASSQGTSGGNTGELFF; CDR3nt: TGTGCCAGCAGCCAAGGGACTAGCGGGGGGAACACCGGGGAGCTGTTTTTT
v_gene: TRBV5-5; j_gene: TRBJ2-3; d_gene: TRBD2; abundance: once; CDR3aa: CASSLQGISGSSTDTQYF; CDR3nt: TGTGCCAGCAGCTTACAAGGGATTAGCGGGTCTAGCACAGATACGCAGTATTTT
v_gene: TRBV19; j_gene: TRBJ1-2; d_gene: NA; abundance: NA; CDR3aa: CASSRTIRHYGYTF; CDR3nt: TGTGCCAGTAGTCGGACAATCCGGCACTATGGCTACACCTTC
v_gene: TRBV10-3; j_gene: TRBJ1-2; d_gene: NA; abundance: NA; CDR3aa: CAIRSLSGLTNYGYTF; CDR3nt: TGTGCCATCAGGTCCCTATCAGGGCTTACCAACTATGGCTACACCTTC
v_gene: TRBV10-3; j_gene: TRBJ1-1; d_gene: NA; abundance: NA; CDR3aa: CAISALDSNTEAFF; CDR3nt: TGTGCCATCAGTGCCCTCGACAGTAACACTGAAGCTTTCTTT
v_gene: TRBV13; j_gene: TRBJ2-7; d_gene: NA; abundance: NA; CDR3aa: CASSLLGQGDPYEQYF; CDR3nt: TGTGCCAGCAGCTTATTGGGGCAGGGAGATCCCTACGAGCAGTACTTC
v_gene: TRBV19; j_gene: TRBJ1-1; d_gene: TRBD1; abundance: few; CDR3aa: CASSKQGMNTEAFF; CDR3nt: TGTGCCAGTAGTAAACAGGGGATGAACACTGAAGCTTTCTTT
v_gene: TRBV11-2; j_gene: TRBJ2-3; d_gene: TRBD2; abundance: once; CDR3aa: CASSGTSGRNPTITDTQYF; CDR3nt: TGTGCCAGCAGCGGGACTAGCGGGCGGAACCCGACTATAACAGATACGCAGTATTTT
v_gene: TRBV28; j_gene: TRBJ2-3; d_gene: NA; abundance: NA; CDR3aa: CASSRSTDTQYF; CDR3nt: TGTGCCAGCAGTCGAAGCACAGATACGCAGTATTTT
v_gene: TRBV9; j_gene: TRBJ2-7; d_gene: TRBD1; abundance: NA; CDR3aa: CASSEFDRGLYEQYF; CDR3nt: TGTGCCAGCAGCGAATTCGACAGGGGGCTCTACGAGCAGTACTTC
v_gene: TRBV7-3; j_gene: TRBJ2-6; d_gene: TRBD1; abundance: few; CDR3aa: CASSSVEGTGSLSGANVLTF; CDR3nt: TGTGCCAGCAGCTCCGTGGAGGGGACAGGGTCTCTCTCTGGGGCCAACGTCCTGACTTTC
v_gene: TRBV19; j_gene: TRBJ2-7; d_gene: NA; abundance: few; CDR3aa: CASSIRDEQYF; CDR3nt: TGTGCCAGTAGTATCAGAGACGAGCAGTACTTC
v_gene: TRBV4-3; j_gene: TRBJ2-7; d_gene: NA; abundance: NA; CDR3aa: CASSQGRGLGYEQYF; CDR3nt: TGCGCCAGCAGCCAAGGACGGGGGTTAGGGTACGAGCAGTACTTC
v_gene: TRBV11-2; j_gene: TRBJ1-1; d_gene: NA; abundance: NA; CDR3aa: CASSLGSSVNTEAFF; CDR3nt: TGTGCCAGCAGCTTAGGCTCTTCGGTAAACACTGAAGCTTTCTTT
v_gene: TRBV28; j_gene: TRBJ1-1; d_gene: NA; abundance: NA; CDR3aa: CASSFSTEAFF; CDR3nt: TGTGCCAGCAGTTTCTCCACTGAAGCTTTCTTT
v_gene: TRBV28; j_gene: TRBJ2-1; d_gene: TRBD2; abundance: NA; CDR3aa: CASSPSGSTNEQFF; CDR3nt: TGTGCCAGCAGCCCCAGCGGGAGTACCAATGAGCAGTTCTTC
v_gene: TRBV7-3; j_gene: TRBJ2-6; d_gene: NA; abundance: NA; CDR3aa: CASSTGQPSGANVLTF; CDR3nt: TGTGCCAGCAGCACCGGACAGCCTTCTGGGGCCAACGTCCTGACTTTC
v_gene: TRBV5-5; j_gene: TRBJ2-3; d_gene: TRBD2; abundance: NA; CDR3aa: CASSVWREGPDTQYF; CDR3nt: TGTGCCAGCAGCGTTTGGCGGGAGGGCCCAGATACGCAGTATTTT
v_gene: TRBV11-2; j_gene: TRBJ1-3; d_gene: NA; abundance: once; CDR3aa: CASSRGTPGNTIYF; CDR3nt: TGTGCCAGCAGCCGCGGGACCCCTGGAAACACCATATATTTT
v_gene: TRBV7-9; j_gene: TRBJ1-2; d_gene: NA; abundance: NA; CDR3aa: CASSLVPPARNYGYTF; CDR3nt: TGTGCCAGCAGCTTAGTGCCCCCGGCCAGAAACTATGGCTACACCTTC
v_gene: TRBV19; j_gene: TRBJ1-4; d_gene: TRBD1; abundance: NA; CDR3aa: CASSARTGVLGDEKLFF; CDR3nt: TGTGCCAGTAGTGCGCGGACAGGGGTGCTTGGTGATGAAAAACTGTTTTTT
v_gene: TRBV7-9; j_gene: TRBJ2-3; d_gene: TRBD2; abundance: NA; CDR3aa: CASSLGGLSTDTQYF; CDR3nt: TGTGCCAGCAGCTTAGGGGGACTATCCACAGATACGCAGTATTTT
v_gene: TRBV7-2; j_gene: TRBJ2-7; d_gene: NA; abundance: NA; CDR3aa: CASSLLQGGYEQYF; CDR3nt: TGTGCCAGCAGCTTACTACAGGGCGGGTACGAGCAGTACTTC
v_gene: TRBV15; j_gene: TRBJ2-5; d_gene: NA; abundance: NA; CDR3aa: CATSRRYSSQETQYF; CDR3nt: TGTGCCACCAGCAGGAGATACAGCTCCCAAGAGACCCAGTACTTC
v_gene: TRBV7-6; j_gene: TRBJ1-2; d_gene: TRBD1; abundance: NA; CDR3aa: CASSPDPGGNYGYTF; CDR3nt: TGTGCCAGCAGCCCCGACCCAGGGGGCAACTATGGCTACACCTTC
v_gene: TRBV7-2; j_gene: TRBJ1-2; d_gene: NA; abundance: NA; CDR3aa: CASSLVDSPNYGYTF; CDR3nt: TGTGCCAGCAGCTTAGTAGACAGCCCTAACTATGGCTACACCTTC
v_gene: TRBV18; j_gene: TRBJ1-2; d_gene: NA; abundance: once; CDR3aa: CASSPPLDRPYGYTF; CDR3nt: TGTGCCAGCTCACCACCGCTGGACCGGCCCTATGGCTACACCTTC
v_gene: TRBV29-1; j_gene: TRBJ1-4; d_gene: TRBD1; abundance: NA; CDR3aa: CSVESRGKLFF; CDR3nt: TGCAGCGTTGAATCCAGGGGGAAACTGTTTTTT
v_gene: TRBV6-2/TRBV6-3; j_gene: TRBJ2-3; d_gene: NA; abundance: NA; CDR3aa: CASSYGAASTDTQYF; CDR3nt: TGTGCCAGCAGTTACGGCGCAGCTAGCACAGATACGCAGTATTTT
v_gene: TRBV19; j_gene: TRBJ1-1; d_gene: NA; abundance: NA; CDR3aa: CASSIEGGRTEAFF; CDR3nt: TGTGCCAGTAGTATAGAGGGAGGGCGTACTGAAGCTTTCTTT
v_gene: TRBV5-5; j_gene: TRBJ2-2; d_gene: TRBD1; abundance: few; CDR3aa: CASSSTGQVTGELFF; CDR3nt: TGTGCCAGCAGCTCGACGGGACAGGTTACTGGGGAGCTGTTTTTT
v_gene: TRBV28; j_gene: TRBJ1-6; d_gene: NA; abundance: NA; CDR3aa: CASSLFRDNSPLHF; CDR3nt: TGTGCCAGCAGTTTATTCCGCGACAATTCACCCCTCCACTTT
v_gene: TRBV20-1; j_gene: TRBJ1-2; d_gene: NA; abundance: NA; CDR3aa: CSPGGSLGYTF; CDR3nt: TGCAGTCCTGGAGGGTCCCTTGGCTACACCTTC
v_gene: TRBV28; j_gene: TRBJ1-5; d_gene: NA; abundance: once; CDR3aa: CASSHSWGGNQPQHF; CDR3nt: TGTGCCAGCAGTCACTCTTGGGGGGGCAATCAGCCCCAGCATTTT
v_gene: TRBV7-2; j_gene: TRBJ2-2; d_gene: TRBD2; abundance: NA; CDR3aa: CASSFSGTTGGELFF; CDR3nt: TGTGCCAGCAGCTTTAGCGGGACCACAGGCGGGGAGCTGTTTTTT
v_gene: TRBV7-2; j_gene: TRBJ2-1; d_gene: TRBD1; abundance: once; CDR3aa: CASTGTGPYNEQFF; CDR3nt: TGTGCCAGCACCGGGACAGGCCCCTACAATGAGCAGTTCTTC
v_gene: TRBV27; j_gene: TRBJ2-7; d_gene: TRBD1; abundance: NA; CDR3aa: CASSKTTGTGYAYEQYF; CDR3nt: TGTGCCAGCAGTAAAACCACCGGGACAGGGTATGCCTACGAGCAGTACTTC
v_gene: TRBV30; j_gene: TRBJ2-7; d_gene: NA; abundance: NA; CDR3aa: CAWSVRGGMSYEQYF; CDR3nt: TGTGCCTGGAGTGTGAGAGGCGGGATGTCCTACGAGCAGTACTTC
v_gene: TRBV4-1; j_gene: TRBJ1-2; d_gene: TRBD1; abundance: NA; CDR3aa: CASSPGTGVGYGYTF; CDR3nt: TGCGCCAGCAGCCCTGGGACAGGGGTCGGCTATGGCTACACCTTC